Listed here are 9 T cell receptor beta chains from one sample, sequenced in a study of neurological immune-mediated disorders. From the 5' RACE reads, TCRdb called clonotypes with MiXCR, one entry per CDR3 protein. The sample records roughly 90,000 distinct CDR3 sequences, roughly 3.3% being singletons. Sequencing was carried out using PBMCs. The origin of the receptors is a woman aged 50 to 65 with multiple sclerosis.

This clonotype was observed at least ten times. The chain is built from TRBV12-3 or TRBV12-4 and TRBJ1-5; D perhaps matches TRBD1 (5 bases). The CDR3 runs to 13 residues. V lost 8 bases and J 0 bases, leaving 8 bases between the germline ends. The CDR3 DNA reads TGTGCCAGCTCGCAGGGTAGCAATCAGCCCCAGCATTTT. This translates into CASSQGSNQPQHF.

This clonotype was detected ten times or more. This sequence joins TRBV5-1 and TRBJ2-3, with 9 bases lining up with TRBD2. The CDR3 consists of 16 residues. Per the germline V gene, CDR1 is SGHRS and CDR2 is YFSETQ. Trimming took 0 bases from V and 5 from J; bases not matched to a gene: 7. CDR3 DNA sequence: TGCGCCAGCAGCTTGGAGGCGGGGGGGCCGAGAGATACGCAGTATTTT. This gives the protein CASSLEAGGPRDTQYF.

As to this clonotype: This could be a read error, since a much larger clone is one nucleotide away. This CDR3 is CDSSFNTGGYTF. The CDR3 DNA is TGCGACAGCAGCTTCAATACAGGGGGCTACACCTTC. J is TRBJ1-2 and V is TRBV5-1, with D maybe TRBD1 (6 bases). Germline CDR1 is SGHRS and CDR2 is YFSETQ. The CDR3 is 12 residues long.

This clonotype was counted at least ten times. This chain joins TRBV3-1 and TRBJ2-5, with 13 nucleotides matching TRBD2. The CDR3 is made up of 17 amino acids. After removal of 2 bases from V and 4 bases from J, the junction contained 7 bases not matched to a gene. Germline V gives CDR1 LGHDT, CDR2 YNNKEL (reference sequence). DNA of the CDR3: TGTGCCAGCAGCCAACAGTACGGGACTAGCGGGGCAGAGACCCAGTACTTC. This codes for CASSQQYGTSGAETQYF.

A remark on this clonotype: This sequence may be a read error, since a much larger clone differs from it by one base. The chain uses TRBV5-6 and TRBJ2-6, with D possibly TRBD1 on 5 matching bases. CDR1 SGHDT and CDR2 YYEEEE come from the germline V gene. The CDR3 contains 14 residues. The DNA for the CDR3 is TGTGCCAGCAGCTTGCCTTTTGGGGCCAAAGTCCTGACTTTC. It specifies CASSLPFGAKVLTF.

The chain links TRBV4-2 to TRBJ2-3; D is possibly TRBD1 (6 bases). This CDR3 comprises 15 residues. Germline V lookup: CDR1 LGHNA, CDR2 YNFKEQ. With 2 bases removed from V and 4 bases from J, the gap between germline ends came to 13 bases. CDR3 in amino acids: CASSQSLRGADTQYF. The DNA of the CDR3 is TGTGCCAGCAGCCAATCCCTCAGGGGAGCAGATACGCAGTATTTT.

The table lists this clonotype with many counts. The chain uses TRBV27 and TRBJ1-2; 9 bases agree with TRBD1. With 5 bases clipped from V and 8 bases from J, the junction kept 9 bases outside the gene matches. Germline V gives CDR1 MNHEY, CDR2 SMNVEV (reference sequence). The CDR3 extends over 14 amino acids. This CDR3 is CASSPRQGVVGYTF. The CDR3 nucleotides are TGTGCCAGCAGTCCTAGACAGGGGGTCGTCGGCTACACCTTC.

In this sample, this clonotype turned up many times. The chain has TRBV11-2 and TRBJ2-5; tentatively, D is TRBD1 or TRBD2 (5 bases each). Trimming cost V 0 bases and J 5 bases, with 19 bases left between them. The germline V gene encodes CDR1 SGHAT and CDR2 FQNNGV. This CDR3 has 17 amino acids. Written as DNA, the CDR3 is TGTGCCAGCAGCTTAGACGCCCGAGGGGTCGCCCGGGAGACCCAGTACTTC. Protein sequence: CASSLDARGVARETQYF.

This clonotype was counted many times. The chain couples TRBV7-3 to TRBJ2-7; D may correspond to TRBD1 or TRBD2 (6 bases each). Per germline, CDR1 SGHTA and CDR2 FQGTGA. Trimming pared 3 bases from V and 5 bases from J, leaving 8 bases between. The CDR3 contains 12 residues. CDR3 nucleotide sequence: TGTGCCAGCAGCTTGGGGGGCCACGAGCAGTACTTC. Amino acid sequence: CASSLGGHEQYF.